This T cell receptor beta chain came from a study of blood T cell repertoires in COVID-19. About the study: COVID-19 samples from acute and convalescent phases originated in the United States, Italy and Spain. Sources were T cells, B-cell-depleted T cells, or PBMCs; the material itself was cDNA or gDNA.

In the source study's methods: Nucleated cell counts were estimated from reference gene primer amplification. Sequencing used immunoSEQ multiplex PCR; TCRdb keeps in-frame clones, though not all of them. The DNA gave D and trimming, while V, J and clone size come from that table. The sample carries tens of thousands of clones, 75% to 85% recorded once. Trimming took 4 bases from V and 6 from J, leaving 16 bases between them. This CDR3 has 16 residues. In germline, CDR1 is LGHNA, CDR2 YNFKEQ. Sequencing was carried out using peripheral blood. The chain is built from TRBV4-2 and TRBJ1-6; D perhaps matches TRBD1 (5 bases). The sequence derives from an elderly woman with acute or convalescent COVID-19. The CDR3 nucleotides are TGTGCCAGCAGCCTCCTGGGTGGGGCAGCTAATTCACCCCTCCACTTT. Translation gives CASSLLGGAANSPLHF.